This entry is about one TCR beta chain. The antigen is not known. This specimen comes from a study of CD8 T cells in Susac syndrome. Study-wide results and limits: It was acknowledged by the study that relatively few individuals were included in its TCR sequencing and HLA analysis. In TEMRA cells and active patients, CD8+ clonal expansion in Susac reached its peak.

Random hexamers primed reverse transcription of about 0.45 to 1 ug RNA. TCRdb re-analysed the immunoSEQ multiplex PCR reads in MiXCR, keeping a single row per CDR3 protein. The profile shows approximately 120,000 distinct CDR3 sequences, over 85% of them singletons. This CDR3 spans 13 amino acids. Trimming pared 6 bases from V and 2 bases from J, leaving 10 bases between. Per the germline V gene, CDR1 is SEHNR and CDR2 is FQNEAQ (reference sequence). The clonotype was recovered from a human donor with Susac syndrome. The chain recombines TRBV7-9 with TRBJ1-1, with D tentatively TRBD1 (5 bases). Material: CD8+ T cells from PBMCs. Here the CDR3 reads CASRLGLNTEAFF. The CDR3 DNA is TGTGCCAGCAGGTTGGGACTCAACACTGAAGCTTTCTTT. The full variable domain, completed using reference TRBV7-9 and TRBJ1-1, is DTGVSQNPRHKITKRGQNVTFRCDPISEHNRLYWYRQTLGQGPEFLTYFQNEAQLEKSRLLSDRFSAERPKGSFSTLEIQRTEQGDSAMYLCASRLGLNTEAFFGQGTRLTVV.